Listed below are T cell receptor beta chains from one sample, sequenced in a study of blood T cell repertoires in COVID-19. TCRdb's copy holds only in-frame clones and misses some; the assay was immunoSEQ multiplex PCR. Of tens of thousands of clones in the sample, 73% were seen once. Sequenced material: peripheral blood. The receptors stem from a woman in her forties or fifties with active or convalescent COVID-19. Each CDR3 is given with its conserved first and last residue. D genes are given only for firm matches. The listing skips clone size in some rows; elsewhere it reads once, few, many or a size class.

v_call	j_call	d_call	clone_size	cdr3_aa	cdr3_nt
TRBV15	TRBJ2-7	TRBD1	-	CATSGGTGAHEQYF	TGTGCCACCAGCGGCGGTACAGGGGCCCACGAGCAGTACTTC
TRBV29-1	TRBJ2-1	-	-	CSVAADSYNEQFF	TGCAGCGTTGCGGCGGACTCCTACAATGAGCAGTTCTTC
TRBV2	TRBJ1-4	TRBD1	-	CASSSRQGDNEKLFF	TGTGCCAGCAGCTCCAGACAGGGGGATAATGAAAAACTGTTTTTT
TRBV28	TRBJ2-7	-	-	CASSLVLDLFLYEQYF	TGTGCCAGCAGTTTAGTTTTAGATCTTTTCCTCTACGAGCAGTACTTC
TRBV7-8	TRBJ2-2	TRBD2	-	CASRTSGSPGELFF	TGTGCCAGCCGGACTAGCGGGAGTCCCGGGGAGCTGTTTTTT
TRBV5-1	TRBJ2-7	TRBD2	-	CASTWGGSNYEQYF	TGCGCCAGCACTTGGGGCGGGAGTAACTACGAGCAGTACTTC
TRBV15	TRBJ1-2	-	-	CATSRDGETTVLGGYTF	TGTGCCACCAGCAGAGATGGGGAGACAACGGTACTCGGAGGCTACACCTTC
TRBV5-1	TRBJ2-7	TRBD2	-	CASSLGLAPYEQYF	TGCGCCAGCAGCCTAGGACTAGCCCCCTACGAGCAGTACTTC
TRBV7-6	TRBJ2-7	TRBD1	-	CASSSPGQLELSYEQYF	TGTGCCAGCAGCTCACCGGGACAGCTAGAATTATCCTACGAGCAGTACTTC
TRBV28	TRBJ2-7	TRBD1	-	CASWDRAYEQYF	TGTGCCAGCTGGGACAGAGCCTACGAGCAGTACTTC
TRBV4-1	TRBJ2-1	TRBD1	-	CASRLGTGRDEQFF	TGCGCCAGCAGACTTGGGACAGGGAGGGATGAGCAGTTCTTC
TRBV19	TRBJ1-1	-	-	CASSPGIEAFF	TGTGCCAGTAGTCCAGGGATTGAAGCTTTCTTT
TRBV10-3	TRBJ1-1	TRBD1	-	CAIRTSTGAMNTEAFF	TGTGCCATCAGAACATCAACAGGGGCTATGAACACTGAAGCTTTCTTT
TRBV5-8	TRBJ2-1	-	-	CASSFRGEQFF	TGTGCCAGCAGCTTTCGAGGTGAGCAGTTCTTC
TRBV6-6	TRBJ1-5	-	-	CASSYRGNQPQHF	TGTGCCAGCAGTTATCGGGGTAATCAGCCCCAGCATTTT
TRBV19	TRBJ2-2	-	few	CASRKDSSNTGELFF	TGTGCCAGTAGGAAAGACAGTTCGAACACCGGGGAGCTGTTTTTT
TRBV10-1	TRBJ2-2	-	-	CASGTGSGELFF	TGCGCCAGCGGAACAGGGTCCGGGGAGCTGTTTTTT
TRBV5-1	TRBJ2-3	TRBD2	-	CASSLTAGGTDTQYF	TGCGCCAGCAGCTTGACGGCGGGAGGCACAGATACGCAGTATTTT
TRBV10-1	TRBJ2-3	TRBD2	-	CASSEATSGRADTQYF	TGCGCCAGCAGTGAGGCGACTAGCGGGAGGGCAGATACGCAGTATTTT
TRBV2	TRBJ2-7	TRBD1	few	CAVPGQGYEQYF	TGTGCCGTTCCGGGACAGGGCTACGAGCAGTACTTC
TRBV5-1	TRBJ2-5	-	-	CASSLYQSGEETQYF	TGCGCCAGCAGCTTGTATCAGTCAGGGGAGGAGACCCAGTACTTC
TRBV4-1	TRBJ1-5	TRBD1	many	CASSQGGQGRGQPQHF	TGCGCCAGCAGCCAGGGAGGACAGGGTCGGGGTCAGCCCCAGCATTTT
TRBV7-9	TRBJ2-5	-	-	CASRQRTDQETQYF	TGTGCCAGCAGGCAGCGGACGGATCAAGAGACCCAGTACTTC
TRBV6-5	TRBJ1-6	TRBD1	-	CASRAGGTGTSPLHF	TGTGCCAGCAGGGCTGGCGGGACAGGGACTTCACCCCTCCACTTT
TRBV2	TRBJ2-7	TRBD2	-	CASSASGGPYEQYF	TGTGCCAGCAGTGCTAGCGGAGGCCCCTACGAGCAGTACTTC
TRBV10-1	TRBJ2-1	TRBD2	-	CASSELRLAGDYNEQFF	TGCGCCAGCAGTGAGTTGAGGCTAGCGGGCGACTACAATGAGCAGTTCTTC
TRBV7-9	TRBJ2-3	TRBD2	-	CASSLGSGATDTQYF	TGTGCCAGCAGCTTAGGTAGCGGGGCGACAGATACGCAGTATTTT
TRBV19	TRBJ2-1	-	-	CASSLRDSSDEQFF	TGTGCCAGTAGTCTACGGGACTCTTCAGATGAGCAGTTCTTC
TRBV18	TRBJ2-7	-	once	CASSPLGYLIDEQYF	TGTGCCAGCTCACCACTCGGGTACCTGATCGACGAGCAGTACTTC
TRBV14	TRBJ1-1	-	-	CASSQLGGREAFF	TGTGCCAGCAGCCAACTAGGGGGGCGGGAGGCTTTCTTT
TRBV19	TRBJ2-5	-	-	CASSIVSAGSKTQYF	TGTGCCAGTAGTATAGTATCAGCCGGGTCAAAGACCCAGTACTTC
TRBV2	TRBJ2-5	-	few	CASRENPETQYF	TGTGCCAGCAGGGAGAACCCAGAGACCCAGTACTTC
TRBV6-6	TRBJ1-2	TRBD1	-	CASSYSGGQSWGYTF	TGTGCCAGCAGTTACTCGGGGGGACAGTCCTGGGGCTACACCTTC